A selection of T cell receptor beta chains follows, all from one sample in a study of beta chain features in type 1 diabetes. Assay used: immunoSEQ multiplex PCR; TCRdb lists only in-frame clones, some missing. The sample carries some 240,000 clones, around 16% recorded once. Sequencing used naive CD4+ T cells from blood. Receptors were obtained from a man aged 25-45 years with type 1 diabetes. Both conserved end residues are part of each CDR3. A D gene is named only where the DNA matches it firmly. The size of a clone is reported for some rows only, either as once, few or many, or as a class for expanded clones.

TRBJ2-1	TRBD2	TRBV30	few	CAWSVGAGASYNEQFF	TGTGCCTGGAGTGTTGGGGCGGGAGCTTCCTACAATGAGCAGTTCTTC
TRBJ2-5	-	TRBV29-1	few	CSVEIGAKETQYF	TGCAGCGTTGAGATAGGGGCCAAAGAGACCCAGTACTTC
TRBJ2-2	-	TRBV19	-	CASSIWTSNTGELFF	TGTGCCAGTAGTATCTGGACTTCGAACACCGGGGAGCTGTTTTTT
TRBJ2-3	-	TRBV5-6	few	CASRRGFTGTDTQYF	TGTGCCAGCAGACGTGGATTCACAGGCACAGATACGCAGTATTTT
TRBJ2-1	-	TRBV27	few	CASSVPRLVGDEQFF	TGTGCCAGCAGTGTCCCACGTCTTGTCGGGGATGAGCAGTTCTTC
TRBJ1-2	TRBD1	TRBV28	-	CASSPGQTLGYTF	TGTGCCAGCAGTCCGGGACAGACCCTGGGCTACACCTTC
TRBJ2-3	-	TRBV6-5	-	CASSYLSVTSTDTQYF	TGTGCCAGCAGTTACCTATCGGTTACTAGCACAGATACGCAGTATTTT
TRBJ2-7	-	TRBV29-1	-	CSVEVAGPTYEQYF	TGCAGCGTTGAAGTCGCCGGGCCTACCTACGAGCAGTACTTC
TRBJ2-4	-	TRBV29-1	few	CSVGTAMGAKNIQYF	TGCAGCGTTGGGACAGCGATGGGGGCCAAAAACATTCAGTACTTC
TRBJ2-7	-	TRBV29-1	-	CSVESATYEQYF	TGCAGCGTTGAAAGTGCTACCTACGAGCAGTACTTC
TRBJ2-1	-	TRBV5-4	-	CASSTGTVYNEQFF	TGTGCCAGCAGCACGGGGACGGTCTACAATGAGCAGTTCTTC
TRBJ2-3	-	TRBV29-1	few	CSATPSGRNTDTQYF	TGCAGCGCAACTCCCTCAGGCAGAAACACAGATACGCAGTATTTT
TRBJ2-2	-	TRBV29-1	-	CSVEGRMGSGELFF	TGCAGCGTTGAAGGACGCATGGGTTCCGGGGAGCTGTTTTTT
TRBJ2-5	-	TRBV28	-	CASSSLEGVRETQYF	TGTGCCAGCAGTTCCCTCGAAGGGGTGCGGGAGACCCAGTACTTC
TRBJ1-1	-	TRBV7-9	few	CASSITTNTEAFF	TGTGCCAGCAGCATAACAACGAACACTGAAGCTTTCTTT
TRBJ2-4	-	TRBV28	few	CASIGGTGLNIQYF	TGTGCCAGCATTGGGGGGACGGGGCTAAACATTCAGTACTTC
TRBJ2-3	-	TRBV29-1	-	CSVGRDIDTQYF	TGCAGCGTCGGACGGGACATAGATACGCAGTATTTT
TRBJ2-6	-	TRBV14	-	CASSQRGTGANVLTF	TGTGCCAGCAGCCAACGGGGGACCGGGGCCAACGTCCTGACTTTC
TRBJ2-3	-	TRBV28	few	CASSPGDSTDTQYF	TGTGCCAGCAGTCCCGGGGATAGCACAGATACGCAGTATTTT
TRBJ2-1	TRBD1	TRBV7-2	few	CASSYPGQGRDEQFF	TGTGCCAGCAGCTACCCGGGACAGGGTAGGGATGAGCAGTTCTTC
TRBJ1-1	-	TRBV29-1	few	CSGKEALNTEAFF	TGCAGCGGTAAGGAAGCCTTGAACACTGAAGCTTTCTTT
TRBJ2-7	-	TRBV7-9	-	CASSLISSEQYF	TGTGCCAGCAGCTTAATATCGTCCGAGCAGTACTTC
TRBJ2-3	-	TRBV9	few	CASSVAGSIRGDTQYF	TGTGCCAGCAGCGTAGCTGGGTCGATACGAGGAGATACGCAGTATTTT
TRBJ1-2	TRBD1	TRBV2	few	CASSKTGDGYTF	TGTGCCAGCAGTAAGACAGGGGATGGCTACACCTTC
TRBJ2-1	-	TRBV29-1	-	CSVTSQGSLMEEQFF	TGCAGCGTAACCTCACAGGGATCCCTGATGGAGGAGCAGTTCTTC
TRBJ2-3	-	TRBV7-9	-	CASSRGEWADTQYF	TGTGCCAGCAGCCGAGGGGAGTGGGCAGATACGCAGTATTTT
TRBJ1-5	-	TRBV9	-	CASSVIPQGRNQPQHF	TGTGCCAGCAGCGTAATCCCGCAGGGAAGGAATCAGCCCCAGCATTTT
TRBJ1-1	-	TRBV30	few	CAWSEGLPNSGTEAFF	TGTGCCTGGAGTGAGGGGCTCCCAAATTCGGGCACTGAAGCTTTCTTT
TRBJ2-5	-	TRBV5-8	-	CASSLGQGGETQYF	TGTGCCAGCAGCTTGGGGCAGGGAGGAGAGACCCAGTACTTC
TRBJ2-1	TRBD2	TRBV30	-	CAWSRLAGNEQFF	TGTGCCTGGAGTCGACTAGCGGGAAACGAGCAGTTCTTC
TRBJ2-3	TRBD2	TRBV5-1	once	CASSPSGMSTDTQYF	TGCGCCAGCAGCCCGAGCGGGATGAGCACAGATACGCAGTATTTT
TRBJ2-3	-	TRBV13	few	CASSLSGAGDTQYF	TGTGCCAGCAGCTTATCGGGGGCTGGAGATACGCAGTATTTT
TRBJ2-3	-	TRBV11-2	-	CASGHGGDTQYF	TGTGCCAGCGGTCACGGGGGAGATACGCAGTATTTT
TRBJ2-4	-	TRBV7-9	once	CASTMDGEKNIQYF	TGTGCCAGCACCATGGACGGGGAAAAAAACATTCAGTACTTC
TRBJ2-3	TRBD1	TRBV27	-	CAGTDPTDTQYF	TGTGCCGGGACAGACCCCACAGATACGCAGTATTTT
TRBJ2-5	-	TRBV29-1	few	CSVRRGEKETQYF	TGCAGCGTTCGAAGGGGGGAAAAGGAGACCCAGTACTTC
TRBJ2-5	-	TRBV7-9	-	CASSSQQGLGETQYF	TGTGCCAGCAGCTCGCAACAGGGTCTGGGAGAGACCCAGTACTTC
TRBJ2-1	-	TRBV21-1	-	CASSNSGTSGRKTQQFF	TGTGCCAGCAGCAATAGTGGGACTAGCGGGAGGAAAACTCAGCAGTTCTTC
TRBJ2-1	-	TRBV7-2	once	CASSPQGDEQFF	TGTGCCAGCAGTCCACAGGGCGATGAGCAGTTCTTC
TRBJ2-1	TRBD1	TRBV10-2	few	CASKGLSGTGRPEQFF	TGCGCCAGCAAAGGTTTGAGTGGGACAGGACGTCCTGAGCAGTTCTTC
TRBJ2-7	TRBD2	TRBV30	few	CAWSLYPGLAAF	TGTGCCTGGAGTCTGTATCCGGGACTAGCGGCCTTC
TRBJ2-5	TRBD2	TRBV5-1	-	CASSLGLAGAETQYF	TGCGCCAGCAGCTTGGGACTAGCGGGAGCAGAGACCCAGTACTTC
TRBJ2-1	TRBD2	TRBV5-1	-	CASSLGLAGDEQFF	TGCGCCAGCAGCTTGGGGCTAGCGGGCGATGAGCAGTTCTTC
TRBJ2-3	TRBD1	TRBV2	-	CASRGQGADTQYF	TGTGCCAGCCGGGGACAGGGGGCAGATACGCAGTATTTT
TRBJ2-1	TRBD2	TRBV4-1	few	CASSQERTSGINEQFF	TGCGCCAGCAGCCAAGAACGGACTAGCGGGATTAATGAGCAGTTCTTC
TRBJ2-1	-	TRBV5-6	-	CASSSSAPAYNEQFF	TGTGCCAGCAGCTCGTCCGCACCTGCCTACAATGAGCAGTTCTTC
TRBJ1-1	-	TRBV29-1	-	CSVAGGLTEAFF	TGCAGCGTTGCGGGGGGCTTAACTGAAGCTTTCTTT